Listed here is a single TCR beta chain. The antigen is unknown. The assay was immunoSEQ multiplex PCR, and TCRdb's table has in-frame clones only and misses some. The table includes some 110,000 clones, about 93% detected once. Trimming took off 2 bases at V and 1 base at J, with 9 bases between the two ends. This CDR3 has 15 amino acids. Germline V gene sequence: CDR1 MNHEY, CDR2 SMNVEV (reference sequence). The record originates from a study of siplizumab effects on memory and regulatory T cells. General study findings and limits: The mapping of alloreactive clones to unstimulated subsets covered only a minor fraction of them.

This TCR was sampled from a human donor in good health. The specimen sequenced was CD4+ T cells sorted from blood. The chain combines TRBV27 with TRBJ2-1, with D possibly being TRBD2 (6 bases). CDR3 sequence reads: CASSLGAGSYNEQFF. CDR3 in DNA: TGTGCCAGCAGTTTAGGGGCGGGGTCCTACAATGAGCAGTTCTTC.